The 19 T cell receptor beta chains reported below all come from one sample, sequenced in a study of neurological immune-mediated disorders. Each CDR3 protein is one row after TCRdb ran MiXCR on the 5' RACE reads. The data hold some 76,000 distinct CDR3 sequences, with 3% to 4% observed a single time. Material for sequencing was PBMCs. These receptors were obtained from a woman between 50 and 59 years old with multiple sclerosis.

Ten or more counts support this clonotype. The rearrangement links TRBV20-1 to TRBJ1-2; TRBD1 matches 8 bases. Losses at the gene ends were 3 bases for V and 4 bases for J; bases not matched to a gene: 7. Germline CDR1 and CDR2: DFQATT and SNEGSKA (reference sequence). The CDR3 covers 14 residues. CDR3 amino acids: CSASGQGAGYGYTF. The CDR3 region has the DNA TGCAGTGCTAGTGGCCAGGGGGCCGGCTATGGCTACACCTTC.

This clonotype has only a few counts. A much larger clone lies a single base off, so this may be a read error. The chain is built from TRBV9 and TRBJ2-2; D remains unclear. The CDR3 runs 12 residues. Germline-derived CDR1 and CDR2 are SGDLS and YYNGEE. CDR3 DNA: TGTGTCAGCAGCGTATTCCCCGGGGAGCTGTTTTTT. Amino acid sequence: CVSSVFPGELFF. Combining the CDR3 with reference TRBV9 and TRBJ2-2 gives the whole variable domain DSGVTQTPKHLITATGQRVTLRCSPRSGDLSVYWYQQSLDQGLQFLIQYYNGEERAKGNILERFSAQQFPDLHSELNLSSLELGDSALYFCVSSVFPGELFFGEGSRLTVL.

In this sample, this clonotype turned up many times. V usage is TRBV7-2 and J usage is TRBJ2-3, with a tentative D call TRBD1 (5 bases). From germline, CDR1 is SGHTA and CDR2 FQGNSA. The CDR3 loop spans 14 amino acids. Trimming shortened V by 1 base and J by 2 bases, and 7 bases separated the two germline ends. CDR3 amino acids: CASSLDRPTDTQYF. CDR3 nucleotides: TGTGCCAGCAGCTTAGACAGGCCCACAGATACGCAGTATTTT. The whole variable domain, remainder taken from reference TRBV7-2 and TRBJ2-3, is GAGVSQSPSNKVTEKGKDVELRCDPISGHTALYWYRQSLGQGLEFLIYFQGNSAPDKSGLPSDRFSAERTGGSVSTLTIQRTQQEDSAVYLCASSLDRPTDTQYFGPGTRLTVL.

This clonotype was counted only a few times. A clone one base away is much larger, so this may be a read error. The chain has TRBV4-2 and TRBJ2-5; D remains ambiguous. The CDR3 has 17 amino acids. The V end was cut by 0 bases, the J end by 2 bases, with 16 bases between. Germline V gene data show CDR1 as LGHNA and CDR2 as YNFKEQ. CDR3 region: CASSQDPDGPRQETQYF. The DNA of the CDR3 is TGTGCCAGCAGCCAAGATCCCGACGGCCCGAGGCAAGAGACCCAGTACTTC.

At least ten counts were recorded for this clonotype. The chain combines TRBV7-9 with TRBJ2-1; 15 positions match TRBD2. Looked up from germline, CDR1 is SEHNR and CDR2 is FQNEAQ (reference sequence). There are 17 residues in the CDR3. Trimming removed 2 bases from V and 7 bases from J; junction bases left unmatched: 6. CDR3 sequence reads: CASSLRSGLAGGNEQFF. CDR3 bases: TGTGCCAGCAGCTTAAGATCCGGACTAGCGGGGGGGAATGAGCAGTTCTTC.

Many counts were recorded for this clonotype. CDR3 DNA sequence: TGTGCCAGCAGCCAAGTCTCGACCGAGAATGGCTACACCTTC. Its protein is CASSQVSTENGYTF. V is TRBV14 and J is TRBJ1-2; D unresolved. Trimming stripped 1 base from V and 6 bases from J, with 12 bases between. Germline-derived CDR1 and CDR2 are SGHDN and FVKESK. This CDR3 spans 14 amino acids.

Many counts were recorded for this clonotype. The genes are TRBV20-1 and TRBJ1-2; maybe TRBD1 (5 bases). Germline V gene lookup returns CDR1 DFQATT and CDR2 SNEGSKA (reference sequence). This CDR3 spans 14 amino acids. V was pared by 3 bases and J by 4 bases, with 15 bases between. CDR3 in DNA: TGCAGTGCTAGCTACGGGACGGCGGTCTATGGCTACACCTTC. It translates to CSASYGTAVYGYTF.

This clonotype was counted a few times. The chain employs TRBV21-1 and TRBJ2-1; the table's D call TRBD2 went unverified against the DNA. TRBV21-1 is reported as a pseudogene. The CDR3 extends over 15 amino acids. The CDR3: CATRGLKNTYNEQFF. CDR3 bases: TGTGCCACTAGGGGACTGAAGAACACCTACAATGAGCAGTTCTTC.

Ten or more counts support this clonotype. This sequence joins TRBV6-5 and TRBJ1-2; D is undetermined. CDR1 and CDR2 (germline): MNHEY, SVGAGI. V lost 10 bases to trimming and J lost 4 bases, with 13 bases between them. The CDR3 contains 12 residues. CDR3 sequence reads: CATARVGYGYTF. In nucleotides, the CDR3 is TGTGCCACTGCACGGGTAGGCTATGGCTACACCTTC.

This clonotype showed up many times. The J gene is TRBJ2-1, the V gene TRBV20-1; TRBD2 agrees at 9 bases. In germline, CDR1 is DFQATT, CDR2 SNEGSKA (reference sequence). Germline trimming cut 3 bases from V and 1 base from J; bases unmatched to any gene: 10. The CDR3 runs 17 residues. CDR3 amino acids: CSASSASGEYSYNEQFF. The CDR3 DNA sequence: TGCAGTGCTAGTTCCGCTAGCGGGGAGTATTCCTACAATGAGCAGTTCTTC.

CDR3 sequence reads: CASSEAMSYEQYF. In DNA form, the CDR3 reads TGCGCCAGCAGTGAGGCGATGTCCTACGAGCAGTACTTC. The chain employs TRBV10-1 and TRBJ2-7; D remains unclear. In germline, CDR1 is WNHNN, CDR2 SYGVQD (reference sequence). V lost 2 bases and J lost 1, with 6 bases in between. The length of the CDR3 is 13 residues.

This clonotype was recorded many times. The chain carries TRBV5-1 and TRBJ1-2; D unresolved. Trimming removed 10 bases from V and 8 bases from J, with 18 bases in between. CDR1 and CDR2 from the germline V gene are SGHRS and YFSETQ. This CDR3 region has 12 residues. The CDR3 region is CASLGEAGGYTF. CDR3 DNA sequence: TGCGCCTCTCTCGGGGAGGCAGGCGGCTACACCTTC.

This clonotype has ten or more counts. This chain uses TRBV20-1 with TRBJ2-5; D is possibly TRBD1 or TRBD2 (6 bases each). Trimming pared 6 bases from V and 3 bases from J, leaving 20 bases between. This CDR3 region has 15 residues. Germline V lookup: CDR1 DFQATT, CDR2 SNEGSKA (reference sequence). The chain's CDR3 is CSAGDGGRLKETQYF. CDR3 sequence (DNA): TGCAGTGCCGGCGATGGGGGGCGGCTAAAAGAGACCCAGTACTTC.

This clonotype was seen at least ten times. The rearrangement joins TRBV15 to TRBJ1-5; D call uncertain. The CDR3 is made up of 12 amino acids. Germline V CDR1 and CDR2: LNHNV, YYDKDF (reference sequence). Deletions cut 0 bases from V and 7 bases from J, with 4 bases between. CDR3 bases: TGTGCCACCAGCAGAGATTTACAGCCCCAGCATTTT. This encodes CATSRDLQPQHF.

This clonotype was seen at least ten times. This sequence joins TRBV6-2 or TRBV6-3 and TRBJ2-7, with 7 bases lining up with TRBD1. Germline CDR1 and CDR2: MNHEY and SVGEGT. The length of the CDR3 is 13 residues. Trimming cost V 6 bases and J 4 bases; bases outside gene matches: 6. This CDR3 reads CASRLDRRYEQYF. CDR3 sequence (DNA): TGTGCCAGCAGGCTGGACAGGAGGTACGAGCAGTACTTC.

This clonotype was picked up many times. V usage is TRBV7-9 and J usage is TRBJ1-1; possibly TRBD1 for D (5 bases). Germline lookup yields CDR1 SEHNR and CDR2 FQNEAQ (reference sequence). This CDR3 is 13 amino acids long. Trimming took 4 bases from V and 3 from J, leaving 9 bases between them. The DNA of the CDR3 is TGTGCCAGCAGCTCCTCAGGGTACACTGAAGCTTTCTTT. It is translated as CASSSSGYTEAFF.

This clonotype was detected many times. The chain is built from TRBV28 and TRBJ1-2; D might be TRBD1 (5 bases). From germline, CDR1 is MDHEN and CDR2 SYDVKM. The CDR3 consists of 14 residues. The V gene lost 5 bases and the J gene lost 4 bases, with 14 bases spanning the gap. CDR3 sequence: CASSIPGQIYGYTF. The CDR3, as DNA: TGTGCCAGCAGTATCCCCGGACAAATCTATGGCTACACCTTC.

This clonotype was picked up many times. J is TRBJ2-7 and V is TRBV20-1, with D possibly matching TRBD1 (7 bases). The CDR3 runs to 15 residues. The V end lost 5 bases, the J end lost 2 bases, and 19 bases lay between the germline ends. Per the germline V gene, CDR1 is DFQATT and CDR2 is SNEGSKA (reference sequence). CDR3 sequence: CSAPRSEGATYEQYF. CDR3 coding DNA: TGCAGTGCTCCCAGGTCGGAGGGGGCAACCTACGAGCAGTACTTC.

A note on this clonotype: It may be a read error: a sequence one base away is much more abundant. CDR3 DNA sequence: TGTGCCAGCAGTCCCCGGTCGAGATTAAGCAATCAGCCCCAGAATTTT. Protein sequence: CASSPRSRLSNQPQNF. The V and J genes are TRBV28 and TRBJ1-5; D unresolved. This CDR3 spans 16 amino acids. CDR1 MDHEN and CDR2 SYDVKM come from the germline V gene.